This paragraph reports one TCR beta chain. The target antigen is unknown. This sample is drawn from a study of cytomegalovirus exposure and HLA in healthy donors. Overall study results and limits: Later work associated roughly 17,000 TCR beta sequences with HLA alleles at 0.05 false discovery rate.

Germline V gene data show CDR1 as LNHNV and CDR2 as YYDKDF (reference sequence). The V gene lost 3 bases and the J gene lost 5 bases, with 10 bases spanning the gap. The CDR3 totals 13 residues. Primers for the PCR totalled 60 Vbeta and 13 Jbeta. Generated by immunoSEQ multiplex PCR, the TCRdb table keeps only in-frame clones and is missing some. Counted here are some 40,000 clones, around 53% occurring once; the ten biggest clones make up around 6.2%. The chain combines TRBV15 with TRBJ2-5, with D possibly TRBD2 on 5 matching bases. Source material: PBMCs. This TCR came from a woman between 40 and 50 years old in good health and CMV-seropositive. This CDR3 reads CATSRDSAETQYF. The CDR3 DNA follows: TGTGCCACCAGCAGGGACTCCGCGGAGACCCAGTACTTC. The entire variable domain, with the rest obtained from reference TRBV15 and TRBJ2-5, is as follows: DAMVIQNPRYQVTQFGKPVTLSCSQTLNHNVMYWYQQKSSQAPKLLFHYYDKDFNNEADTPDNFQSRRPNTSFCFLDIRSPGLGDTAMYLCATSRDSAETQYFGPGTRLLVL.